This TCR beta chain comes out of a study of glioma-infiltrating T cells. Study observations and caveats: CDR3 overlap between tissue and blood was very small. Tissue-blood divergence was below expectation in non-neoplastic patients, above in gliomas.

Remarks on this clonotype: Its cognate antigen is unknown. A much larger clone sits a single nucleotide away, making a read error possible.

Using RNA template, CDR3s of TCR alpha and beta were amplified with iRepertoire arm-PCR. One-step reverse transcription and amplification started from approximately 100-400 ng of tissue mRNA or PBMC total RNA. Via MiXCR, TCRdb re-called the multiplex PCR reads, giving one row per CDR3 protein. This sample yields fewer than 250,000 distinct CDR3 sequences, of which 30% to 40% are seen a single time; just over 20% belongs to the top ten. The CDR3 runs 16 residues. In germline, CDR1 is SGHTA, CDR2 FQGNSA. The source is a human donor with low-grade glioma or glioblastoma, undergoing nonglioma brain surgery, or in good health (not recorded which). This chain connects TRBV7-2 to TRBJ2-3; 9 nucleotides line up with TRBD2. Sequencing used glioma tissue, nonneoplastic brain tissue, or PBMCs (not recorded which). For the CDR3, the DNA is TGCGCCGGCAGCCAAGTGGGACTAGCCTTCACAGATACGCAGTATTTT. It is translated as CAGSQVGLAFTDTQYF. Full variable domain (rest looked up from reference TRBV7-2 and TRBJ2-3): GAGVSQSPSNKVTEKGKDVELRCDPISGHTALYWYRQSLGQGLEFLIYFQGNSAPDKSGLPSDRFSAERTGGSVSTLTIQRTQQEDSAVYLCAGSQVGLAFTDTQYFGPGTRLTVL.